This entry lists 18 T cell receptor beta chains sequenced from one sample in a study of shared clonotypes between healthy human individuals. Sequencing used immunoSEQ multiplex PCR; TCRdb keeps in-frame clones, though not all of them. The sample has approximately 590,000 clones, roughly 95% seen once. The naive CD8 fraction comprised CD45RO-negative cells positively selected for CCR7 and excluded terminally differentiated effector memory CD45RA+ cells. Sequencing was done on a sample of naive CD8+ T cells sorted from blood. Receptors were obtained from a woman aged 25 to 39 in good health.

The chain joins TRBV15 to TRBJ1-1; 7 bases map to TRBD1. The CDR3 length is 18 residues. Per the germline V gene, CDR1 is LNHNV and CDR2 is YYDKDF (reference sequence). V dropped 3 bases and J dropped 0; count of bases not matched to a gene: 13. The CDR3 DNA follows: TGTGCCACCAGCAGCGACTTACAGGGGAGTAGGATGAACACTGAAGCTTTCTTT. This encodes CATSSDLQGSRMNTEAFF.

V is TRBV19 and J is TRBJ2-1; the match to TRBD2 covers 9 bases. CDR1 and CDR2 (germline): LNHDA, SQIVND (reference sequence). V was clipped by 5 bases and J by 5 bases; unmatched bases: 4. There are 14 residues in the CDR3. CDR3 protein: CASSFSGRDNEQFF. The CDR3 DNA reads TGTGCCAGTAGTTTTAGCGGGAGAGACAATGAGCAGTTCTTC.

The chain employs TRBV19 and TRBJ1-4; D is possibly TRBD1 (5 bases). The germline V gene encodes CDR1 LNHDA and CDR2 SQIVND (reference sequence). V lost 6 bases, J lost 5 bases, and 10 bases lay in between. The CDR3 runs 13 residues. The CDR3 DNA reads TGTGCCAGTAGGTGGGGGGAGAATGAAAAACTGTTTTTT. This gives the protein CASRWGENEKLFF.

V gene TRBV29-1 combines with J gene TRBJ2-4; tentative D call: TRBD1 (6 bases). This CDR3 contains 15 residues. V was shortened by 5 bases and J by 2 bases, with 16 bases between the two germline ends. CDR1 is SQVTM and CDR2 is ANQGSEA in the germline V gene. The CDR3, as DNA: TGCAGCGTTCGCGGACAGCTTGATTCCAAAAACATTCAGTACTTC. This sequence encodes CSVRGQLDSKNIQYF.

The V call is TRBV27, the J call TRBJ2-7, with 7 bases fitting TRBD1. This CDR3 has 15 amino acids. V dropped 5 bases and J dropped 4; count of bases not matched to a gene: 11. In germline, CDR1 is MNHEY, CDR2 SMNVEV (reference sequence). The CDR3 DNA is TGTGCCAGCAGTGCTGCCTCAAAGACAGGGTACGAGCAGTACTTC. Encoded protein: CASSAASKTGYEQYF.

V and J are TRBV5-1 and TRBJ1-3; no reliable D call. Germline CDR1 is SGHRS and CDR2 is YFSETQ. The CDR3 loop spans 15 amino acids. V lost 4 bases to trimming and J lost 8 bases, with 19 bases between them. The CDR3 here is CASSETLIDADTIYF. The CDR3 DNA reads TGCGCCAGCAGCGAGACCTTGATCGATGCGGACACCATATATTTT.

The chain recombines TRBV21-1 with TRBJ2-1; TRBD2, the table's D call, was not compared with the DNA. TRBV21-1 is a recognized pseudogene. The CDR3 is made up of 13 amino acids. CDR3 protein: CASITRWYNEQFF. The CDR3 bases are TGTGCCAGCATCACGAGGTGGTACAATGAGCAGTTCTTC.

This chain joins TRBV25-1 and TRBJ2-1, with D possibly being TRBD2 (6 bases). Trimming cost V 6 bases and J 9 bases, with 18 bases left between them. There are 14 residues in the CDR3. CDR1 is MGHDK and CDR2 is SYGVNS in the germline V gene. CDR3 sequence reads: CASSLAGRLAEQFF. CDR3 bases: TGTGCCAGCAGCTTGGCGGGACGGTTGGCTGAGCAGTTCTTC.

The V gene is TRBV14, the J gene TRBJ2-7; D is ambiguous. V lost 1 base, J lost 3 bases, and 10 bases lay in between. CDR3 length: 14 amino acids. Germline V CDR1 and CDR2: SGHDN, FVKESK. CDR3 nucleotides: TGTGCCAGCAGCCAAGGGCAGGCTGACTACGAGCAGTACTTC. Translating gives CASSQGQADYEQYF.

The chain uses TRBV25-1 and TRBJ2-7; D not certain. V lost 4 bases to trimming and J lost 4 bases, with 11 bases between them. The CDR3 has 13 residues. Germline loops: CDR1 MGHDK, CDR2 SYGVNS. The CDR3 sequence is CASSGTSGYEQYF. The CDR3 DNA sequence: TGTGCCAGCAGTGGGACCTCAGGATACGAGCAGTACTTC.

This chain links TRBV14 with TRBJ2-7; 11 positions match TRBD2. V was clipped by 1 base and J by 0 bases; unmatched bases: 5. The germline gives CDR1 SGHDN, CDR2 FVKESK. CDR3 size: 17 residues. The CDR3 spells CASSQAGLAGFSYEQYF. CDR3 DNA: TGTGCCAGCAGCCAAGCCGGACTAGCGGGCTTCTCCTACGAGCAGTACTTC.

This chain joins TRBV6-1 and TRBJ1-5; D may be TRBD1 (5 bases). This CDR3 contains 15 residues. CDR1 MNHNS and CDR2 SASEGT come from the germline V gene. V lost 6 bases, J lost 4 bases, and 16 bases lay in between. The DNA of the CDR3 is TGTGCCAGCAGAGAAAAAGGGGCAGGGAATCAGCCCCAGCATTTT. Its translation is CASREKGAGNQPQHF.

J is TRBJ2-2 and V is TRBV7-9, with TRBD2 matching 13 bases. The germline V gene encodes CDR1 SEHNR and CDR2 FQNEAQ (reference sequence). The CDR3 consists of 16 residues. The ends lost 4 bases at V and 5 bases at J; junction bases unmatched: 4. The CDR3 region has the DNA TGTGCCAGCAGCTCCACTAGCGGGAGGGGGACCGGGGAGCTGTTTTTT. This gives the protein CASSSTSGRGTGELFF.

The chain couples TRBV30 to TRBJ2-1; 7 bases align to TRBD2. This CDR3 is 14 amino acids long. With 0 bases clipped from V and 4 bases from J, the junction kept 3 bases outside the gene matches. From germline, CDR1 is GTSNPN and CDR2 SVGIG (reference sequence). CDR3 nucleotides: TGTGCCTGGAGTGTAGCTAGCGGATACAATGAGCAGTTCTTC. Its protein is CAWSVASGYNEQFF.

About this clone: In the same sample, other DNA sequences code for this CDR3. The CDR3 sequence is CAWSVGTEAFF. The CDR3 nucleotides are TGTGCCTGGAGTGTCGGGACTGAAGCTTTCTTT. The chain carries TRBV30 and TRBJ1-1; D gene uncertain. V lost 0 bases and J lost 5, with 4 bases in between. The CDR3 runs to 11 residues. Germline CDR1 GTSNPN, CDR2 SVGIG (reference sequence).

The chain carries TRBV27 and TRBJ2-7, with D uncertain. The V end lost 8 bases, the J end lost 5 bases, and 19 bases lay between the germline ends. CDR3 length: 14 residues. Germline V gives CDR1 MNHEY, CDR2 SMNVEV (reference sequence). CDR3 DNA: TGTGCCAGCTCGGTGGGTCTCAGTTTAGACGAGCAGTACTTC. Translation gives CASSVGLSLDEQYF.

The chain has TRBV5-4 and TRBJ2-2, with D uncertain. In germline, CDR1 is SGHNT, CDR2 YYREEE (reference sequence). This CDR3 comprises 15 residues. The ends were cut back, 5 bases at V and 6 bases at J, with 17 bases in the middle. The CDR3 coding sequence is TGTGCCAGCAGGCCCGACGTGGCATCAGCCGGGGAGCTGTTTTTT. Encoded protein: CASRPDVASAGELFF.

Concerning this clone: Other DNA variants within this sample encode the same CDR3. The chain carries TRBV6-1 and TRBJ2-7; 12 nucleotides line up with TRBD2. This CDR3 is built from 15 residues. Germline V lookup: CDR1 MNHNS, CDR2 SASEGT. V lost 6 bases to trimming and J lost 3 bases; unmatched junction nucleotides: 6. In nucleotides, the CDR3 is TGTGCCAGCAGCGAGGGACTAGCGGGTGTCTACGAGCAGTACTTC. Protein: CASSEGLAGVYEQYF.